Presented here are 12 T cell receptor beta chains from one specimen sequenced in a study of shared clonotypes between healthy human individuals. Clones were read by immunoSEQ multiplex PCR, and TCRdb kept only the in-frame ones, dropping some. This sample has approximately 720,000 clones, with about 90% found just once. CD8 cells classed as naive were CD45RO-negative and positively selected for CCR7, excluding terminally differentiated effector memory CD45RA+ cells. Sequenced: naive CD8+ T cells sorted from blood. The receptors were sampled from a man younger than 40 in good health.

The rearrangement links TRBV28 to TRBJ2-7; a weak D match, TRBD1 (5 bases). The CDR3 runs to 14 residues. V was trimmed by 3 bases and J by 2 bases, leaving 11 bases between them. Germline V gives CDR1 MDHEN, CDR2 SYDVKM. Here the CDR3 DNA reads TGTGCCAGCAGTTTCAGGGAACGGCCCTACGAGCAGTACTTC. This codes for CASSFRERPYEQYF.

The chain has TRBV6-5 and TRBJ2-1; D is unresolved. Between the trimmed V and J ends, which lost 2 bases and 7 bases, there was a span of 9 bases. CDR1 is MNHEY, CDR2 SVGAGI, per germline. CDR3 length: 13 residues. The CDR3 reads CASSYDPENEQFF. CDR3 coding DNA: TGTGCCAGCAGTTACGACCCGGAAAATGAGCAGTTCTTC.

This chain links TRBV28 with TRBJ2-2; tentative D call: TRBD1 (5 bases). The length of the CDR3 is 14 residues. Germline values: CDR1 MDHEN, CDR2 SYDVKM. The ends were cut back, 6 bases at V and 1 base at J, with 9 bases in the middle. CDR3 bases: TGTGCCAGCAGGTCCGACAGGAACACCGGGGAGCTGTTTTTT. It translates to CASRSDRNTGELFF.

The CDR3 loop reads CASSLGVSGDRSLQETQYF. The CDR3, as DNA: TGTGCCAGCAGCTTAGGCGTGTCAGGGGACAGGAGCCTACAAGAGACCCAGTACTTC. The V call is TRBV7-8, the J call TRBJ2-5; 8 bases align to TRBD1. The J segment lost 2 bases and the V segment lost 1 base, leaving 15 bases of the junction unmatched. Looked up from germline, CDR1 is SGHVS and CDR2 is FQNEAQ. CDR3 length equals 19 residues. Filled out from reference TRBV7-8 and TRBJ2-5, the complete variable domain reads GAGVSQSPRYKVAKRGQDVALRCDPISGHVSLFWYQQALGQGPEFLTYFQNEAQLDKSGLPSDRFFAERPEGSVSTLKIQRTQQEDSAVYLCASSLGVSGDRSLQETQYFGPGTRLLVL.

The chain has TRBV7-6 and TRBJ2-1; TRBD2 matches at 10 bases. This CDR3 is built from 14 residues. Per germline, CDR1 SGHVS and CDR2 FNYEAQ. V dropped 4 bases and J dropped 6; count of bases not matched to a gene: 3. The CDR3 region has the DNA TGTGCCAGCAGCTCAGGACTAGCGGTCAATGAGCAGTTCTTC. This translates into CASSSGLAVNEQFF. Using reference TRBV7-6 and TRBJ2-1 for the parts outside the CDR3, the full variable domain is GAGVSQSPRYKVTKRGQDVALRCDPISGHVSLYWYRQALGQGPEFLTYFNYEAQQDKSGLPNDRFSAERPEGSISTLTIQRTEQRDSAMYRCASSSGLAVNEQFFGPGTRLTVL.

This chain connects TRBV5-4 to TRBJ2-7; TRBD2 matches 8 bases. The germline V gene encodes CDR1 SGHNT and CDR2 YYREEE (reference sequence). The CDR3 has 14 amino acids. The trim removed 4 bases at V and 3 bases at J, leaving 6 bases unmatched. The CDR3 sequence: CASSPESGSYEQYF. CDR3 nucleotides: TGTGCCAGCAGCCCCGAGAGCGGGAGCTACGAGCAGTACTTC.

The chain carries TRBV6-6 and TRBJ2-7; unclear D gene. Trimming cost V 0 bases and J 6 bases, with 12 bases left between them. Germline CDR1 and CDR2: MNHNY and SVGAGI (reference sequence). The CDR3 has 14 residues. CDR3 bases: TGTGCCAGCAGTTACTCTCCGGAATCGGCCGAGCAGTACTTC. This codes for CASSYSPESAEQYF.

The rearrangement links TRBV2 to TRBJ1-1; 8 bases fit TRBD1. Trimming took 1 base from V and 5 from J; bases not matched to a gene: 6. Germline V lookup: CDR1 SNHLY, CDR2 FYNNEI. CDR3 length equals 15 residues. CDR3 nucleotide sequence: TGTGCCAGCAGTGAAGACAGGGGGAGAGGGACTGAAGCTTTCTTT. Protein: CASSEDRGRGTEAFF.

The genes are TRBV2 and TRBJ1-5; weak D call: TRBD1 (6 bases). Trimming cost V 9 bases and J 0 bases, with 15 bases left between them. In germline, CDR1 is SNHLY, CDR2 FYNNEI. The CDR3 totals 15 residues. CDR3 region: CASTDTGYSNQPQHF. As DNA, the CDR3 is TGTGCCAGTACAGATACAGGGTATAGCAATCAGCCCCAGCATTTT.

This sequence joins TRBV7-9 and TRBJ2-1; 7 bases are shared with TRBD2. V lost 6 bases to trimming and J lost 5 bases; unmatched junction nucleotides: 13. CDR1 and CDR2 (germline): SEHNR, FQNEAQ (reference sequence). The CDR3 consists of 16 residues. CDR3 protein: CASRQDGGESNNEQFF. In nucleotides, the CDR3 is TGTGCCAGCAGACAGGATGGGGGGGAGTCGAACAATGAGCAGTTCTTC.

CDR3 sequence: CASSPGGPIGAEQYF. The CDR3 DNA follows: TGCGCCAGCAGCCCCGGGGGACCCATCGGGGCGGAGCAGTACTTC. The V gene is TRBV4-1, the J gene TRBJ2-7; a possible D gene is TRBD2 (6 bases). This CDR3 region has 15 residues. The germline V gene has CDR1 MGHRA and CDR2 YSYEKL. Trimming removed 4 bases from V and 7 bases from J, with 20 bases in between.

This chain uses TRBV7-9 with TRBJ1-4, with D unresolved. Germline CDR1 and CDR2: SEHNR and FQNEAQ (reference sequence). Trimming took off 2 bases at V and 0 bases at J, with 19 bases between the two ends. The CDR3 runs to 19 residues. The CDR3 DNA reads as TGTGCCAGCAGCTTAACGAGGGAGTCCTCCATAGCAACTAATGAAAAACTGTTTTTT. It encodes CASSLTRESSIATNEKLFF.